The TCR beta chain described here comes from a study of identical twins. About this clonotype: What it binds is unknown.

General study results and limits: Reduced insertions were recorded for abundant cord blood beta clonotypes, with no such pattern in memory repertoires. In monozygotic twins, models underestimated the sharing of out-of-frame TCR alpha.

The cDNA had a unique molecular identifier and a template-switch universal primer site. Using its own MiXCR run on the 5' RACE reads, TCRdb lists one record per CDR3 protein. Of 250,000 to 300,000 distinct CDR3 sequences in the sample, around 8% were seen once. This CDR3 is 16 amino acids long. Germline assignment: CDR1 SGHVS and CDR2 FNYEAQ. V dropped 6 bases and J dropped 5; count of bases not matched to a gene: 12. This sample also appeared in a second study, on yellow fever vaccine responses in identical twins.

The J gene is TRBJ2-3, the V gene TRBV7-6, with 9 bases aligning to TRBD1. Sequenced material: CD8+ T cells sorted from blood. The receptor was isolated from a woman aged 18-35 years in good health. CDR3 in DNA: TGTGCCAGCAGTCGCCTAAGGGACAGGGTTCAAGATACGCAGTATTTT. Its protein product is CASSRLRDRVQDTQYF.